The rows below give T cell receptor beta chains drawn from one sample of a study of cytomegalovirus exposure and HLA in healthy donors. Measured with immunoSEQ multiplex PCR; TCRdb has only the in-frame clones, and not every one. The table includes under 55,000 clones, about 78% detected once. The sample taken for sequencing was PBMCs. All receptors derive from a woman aged 25 to 39 in good health and CMV-seronegative. CDR3s include the opening cysteine and the closing phenylalanine or tryptophan. The D gene is left open where the match is weak. A clone size is listed for some rows: how often the clone was seen (once, few, many), or a class if it is expanded.

>.|.|TRBV5-8|TRBJ1-2
CASTRGRVF
TGTGCCAGCACCCGGGGGAGAGTCTTC
>.|.|TRBV15|TRBJ1-4
CATSRDWRTNEKLFF
TGTGCCACCAGCAGAGATTGGCGGACTAATGAAAAACTGTTTTTT
>.|TRBD1|TRBV7-8|TRBJ2-5
CASSLGTGVETQYF
TGTGCCAGCAGCTTAGGGACAGGGGTAGAGACCCAGTACTTC
>once|TRBD1|TRBV4-1|TRBJ2-2
CASSQDGTAYTGELFF
TGCGCCAGCAGCCAAGATGGGACAGCTTACACCGGGGAGCTGTTTTTT
>many|.|TRBV5-4|TRBJ1-3
CASSLATQGSGNTIYF
TGTGCCAGCAGCTTGGCTACCCAGGGATCCGGAAACACCATATATTTT
>few|TRBD2|TRBV28|TRBJ2-3
CASSPISGGADTQYF
TGTGCCAGCAGCCCCATTAGCGGGGGGGCAGATACGCAGTATTTT
>.|.|TRBV7-9|TRBJ2-3
CASTPGAQVTDTQYF
TGTGCCAGCACCCCTGGGGCGCAAGTCACAGATACGCAGTATTTT
>.|.|TRBV29-1|TRBJ1-5
CSTAPTVRRSNQPQHF
TGCAGCACTGCCCCGACAGTAAGAAGAAGCAATCAGCCCCAGCATTTT
>.|.|TRBV30|TRBJ1-1
CAWSPPGLRQGAFF
TGTGCCTGGAGTCCTCCGGGCCTCCGGCAGGGAGCTTTCTTT
>.|TRBD1|TRBV19|TRBJ2-1
CASMSTGGREQFF
TGTGCCAGTATGTCTACAGGGGGACGTGAGCAGTTCTTC
>once|TRBD1|TRBV13|TRBJ1-4
CASSEGQGEKLFF
TGTGCCAGCAGCGAGGGACAGGGTGAAAAACTGTTTTTT
>.|TRBD2|TRBV4-1|TRBJ2-7
CASSQIAGSTYEQYF
TGCGCCAGCAGCCAAATAGCGGGTAGTACCTACGAGCAGTACTTC
>.|TRBD1|TRBV7-2|TRBJ1-4
CASSLLGGTGIEKLFF
TGTGCCAGCAGCTTATTGGGGGGGACAGGTATAGAAAAACTGTTTTTT
>.|TRBD1|TRBV27|TRBJ2-5
CASSFGTGDQETQYF
TGTGCCAGCAGTTTCGGGACAGGGGACCAAGAGACCCAGTACTTC
>.|.|TRBV7-9|TRBJ1-1
CASRGVAGTEAFF
TGTGCCAGCAGGGGCGTGGCAGGCACTGAAGCTTTCTTT
>medium-sized|.|TRBV27|TRBJ2-7
CASSLGVLYEQYF
TGTGCCAGCAGTTTAGGAGTCCTCTACGAGCAGTACTTC
>.|TRBD1|TRBV30|TRBJ1-1
CAQYRGPTEAFF
TGTGCCCAATACAGGGGACCCACTGAAGCTTTCTTT
>.|TRBD2|TRBV5-1|TRBJ2-1
CASSWGLSGRSNEQFF
TGCGCCAGCAGCTGGGGACTAAGCGGGAGATCCAATGAGCAGTTCTTC
>.|TRBD1|TRBV5-1|TRBJ2-1
CASSLAPGGAYNEQFF
TGCGCCAGCAGCTTGGCCCCAGGGGGAGCCTACAATGAGCAGTTCTTC
>.|TRBD1|TRBV2|TRBJ1-4
CASTGTGGNEKLFF
TGTGCCAGCACCGGGACAGGGGGCAATGAAAAACTGTTTTTT
>.|TRBD2|TRBV7-8|TRBJ2-1
CASSLTGGSGVTRGNEQFF
TGTGCCAGCAGCTTAACCGGGGGTAGCGGGGTAACGAGGGGGAATGAGCAGTTCTTC
>.|TRBD1|TRBV28|TRBJ1-6
CASNDRVTGLGSPLHF
TGTGCCAGCAATGACAGGGTAACGGGGCTTGGGTCACCCCTCCACTTT
>.|TRBD1|TRBV4-2|TRBJ1-5
CASSRQGTYDQPQHF
TGTGCCAGCAGCCGACAGGGTACGTATGATCAGCCCCAGCATTTT
>few|.|TRBV5-5|TRBJ1-2
CASSLLAMRNYGYTF
TGTGCCAGCAGCTTGTTAGCCATGCGTAACTATGGCTACACCTTC
>.|.|TRBV5-6|TRBJ1-1
CASSFAGGRIGAFF
TGTGCCAGCAGCTTTGCTGGTGGGCGTATTGGAGCTTTCTTT
>few|.|TRBV7-9|TRBJ2-1
CASSLGRGWKNEQFF
TGTGCCAGCAGCTTGGGCAGGGGATGGAAGAATGAGCAGTTCTTC
>.|TRBD1|TRBV2|TRBJ1-4
CASSQTGLRGEKLFF
TGTGCCAGCAGTCAGACAGGGCTGAGGGGGGAAAAACTGTTTTTT
>.|TRBD1|TRBV6-1|TRBJ1-4
CASSVGTGANEKLFF
TGTGCCAGCAGCGTTGGGACAGGGGCTAATGAAAAACTGTTTTTT
>once|.|TRBV15|TRBJ1-4
CATSREVGGEKLFF
TGTGCCACCAGCAGAGAGGTGGGAGGAGAAAAACTGTTTTTT
>.|.|TRBV9|TRBJ2-7
CASSVGISASYEQYF
TGTGCCAGCAGCGTAGGAATCAGTGCCTCCTACGAGCAGTACTTC
>.|.|TRBV7-2|TRBJ1-2
CASSFPGVRSGYTF
TGTGCCAGCAGCTTCCCAGGGGTCAGGAGTGGCTACACCTTC
>few|.|TRBV18|TRBJ1-1
CASSPGRNTEAFF
TGTGCCAGCTCACCCGGGAGGAACACTGAAGCTTTCTTT
>once|.|TRBV18|TRBJ2-5
CASSLGQEGETQYF
TGTGCCAGCTCCCTCGGGCAGGAGGGAGAGACCCAGTACTTC
>.|TRBD1|TRBV30|TRBJ1-2
CAWSAVGQGYGYTF
TGTGCCTGGAGTGCCGTGGGACAGGGCTATGGCTACACCTTC
>.|.|TRBV18|TRBJ1-5
CASSPAGGDRPQHF
TGTGCCAGCTCACCAGCGGGGGGTGATCGGCCCCAGCATTTT
>.|.|TRBV5-4|TRBJ1-2
CASSFQGNGYTF
TGTGCCAGCAGCTTCCAGGGCAATGGCTACACCTTC
>medium-sized|TRBD2|TRBV6-4|TRBJ2-1
CASSETSGSGNEQFF
TGTGCCAGCAGTGAGACTAGCGGGAGTGGAAATGAGCAGTTCTTC
>.|.|TRBV6-5|TRBJ2-1
CASSYSPTYNEQFF
TGTGCCAGCAGTTACAGCCCGACCTACAATGAGCAGTTCTTC
>.|.|TRBV5-4|TRBJ2-7
CASSLRDYEQYF
TGTGCCAGCAGCTTGCGAGACTACGAGCAGTACTTC
>.|.|TRBV6-5|TRBJ2-5
CASSLQTSSETQYF
TGTGCCAGCAGTCTTCAAACTAGCTCAGAGACCCAGTACTTC
>few|TRBD2|TRBV4-2|TRBJ2-3
CASSPLAGAKDTQYF
TGTGCCAGCAGCCCCTTAGCGGGGGCCAAAGATACGCAGTATTTT